This TCR beta chain was found in a study of blood T cell repertoires in COVID-19. As for the study in general: Samples came from the United States, Italy and Spain, spanning acute and convalescent COVID-19. Sources were T cells, B-cell-depleted T cells, or PBMCs; the material itself was cDNA or gDNA.

Study processing details: Cell counts per sample came from amplifying reference gene primers. Using immunoSEQ multiplex PCR, the repertoire was profiled, and TCRdb retains in-frame clones only, with some absent. The V and J calls and clone size were taken over from that table, and D and trimming were inferred from the DNA. Of hundreds of thousands of clones listed, approximately 86% are singletons. The CDR3 loop spans 15 amino acids. The germline CDR1 and CDR2 sequences are MNHEY and SMNVEV (reference sequence). V was pared by 8 bases and J by 0 bases, with 8 bases of the junction left unmatched. The receptor's source is an older man with acute or convalescent COVID-19. V is TRBV27 and J is TRBJ2-7; 9 positions match TRBD2. The specimen was peripheral blood. The CDR3 DNA sequence: TGTGCCAGCCGATTAGCGGGGGTTATCTCCTACGAGCAGTACTTC. Protein product: CASRLAGVISYEQYF.